This T cell receptor beta chain originates from a study of T cell responses to AZD1222 COVID-19 vaccine. Whole-study results and caveats: Nearly half of spike-specific TCRs reportedly go after variant regions that carry no mutations. Distributed over spike, vaccine-associated CD4 TCRs predominated at 160-218 and 743-854. Seropositivity was recorded at baseline in only a handful of AZD1222 recipients. White British donors predominated, females outnumbered males, and clonal diversity was possibly underestimated.

CDR3 length: 15 residues. Germline V CDR1 and CDR2: KGHSH, LQKENI. V was trimmed by 3 bases and J by 5 bases, leaving 14 bases between them. In this sample, this clone turned up once. Antigen specificity is unknown. TCRdb keeps only in-frame clones here, not all; method: immunoSEQ multiplex PCR. The table has fewer than 90,000 clones, just over 85% seen once. V and J are TRBV18 and TRBJ2-1; D not certain. Specimen: peripheral blood, collected 28 days after the second AZD1222 dose. The source is an adult who received the AZD1222 COVID-19 vaccine. DNA of the CDR3: TGTGCCAGCTCACCGAGGCAACAGTATAACAATGAGCAGTTCTTC. Protein sequence: CASSPRQQYNNEQFF.